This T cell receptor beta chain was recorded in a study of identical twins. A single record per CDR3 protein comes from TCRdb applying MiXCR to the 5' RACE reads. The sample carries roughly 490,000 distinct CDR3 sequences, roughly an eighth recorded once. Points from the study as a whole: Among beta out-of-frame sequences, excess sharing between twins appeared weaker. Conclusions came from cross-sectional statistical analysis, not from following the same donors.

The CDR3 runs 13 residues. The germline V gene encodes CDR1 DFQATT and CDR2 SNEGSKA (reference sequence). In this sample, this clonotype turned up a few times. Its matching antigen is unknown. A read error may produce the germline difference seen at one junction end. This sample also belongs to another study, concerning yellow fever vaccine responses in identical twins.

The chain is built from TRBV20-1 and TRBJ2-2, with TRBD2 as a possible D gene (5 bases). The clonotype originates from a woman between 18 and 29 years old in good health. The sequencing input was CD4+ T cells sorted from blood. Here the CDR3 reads CSAPSGNPGELFF. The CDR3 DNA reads TGCAGTGCGCCCTCCGGGAACCCCGGGGAGCTGTTTTTT.